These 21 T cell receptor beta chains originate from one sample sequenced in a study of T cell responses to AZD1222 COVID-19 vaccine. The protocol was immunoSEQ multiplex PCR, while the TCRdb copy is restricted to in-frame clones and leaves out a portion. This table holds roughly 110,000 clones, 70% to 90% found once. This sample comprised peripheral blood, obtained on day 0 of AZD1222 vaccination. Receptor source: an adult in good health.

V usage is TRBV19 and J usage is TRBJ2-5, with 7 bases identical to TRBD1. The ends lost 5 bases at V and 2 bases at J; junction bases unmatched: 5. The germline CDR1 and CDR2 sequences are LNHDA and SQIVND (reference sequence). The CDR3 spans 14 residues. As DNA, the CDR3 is TGTGCCAGTAGTCCCCGGGACAGACAAGAGACCCAGTACTTC. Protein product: CASSPRDRQETQYF.

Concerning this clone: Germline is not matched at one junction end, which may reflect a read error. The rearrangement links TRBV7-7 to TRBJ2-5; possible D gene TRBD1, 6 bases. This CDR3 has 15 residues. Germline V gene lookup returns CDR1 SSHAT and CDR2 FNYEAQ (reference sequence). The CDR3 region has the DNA TGTGCTAGCAGCATTACACAGGGTTCCCAAGAGACCCAGTACTTC. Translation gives CASSITQGSQETQYF. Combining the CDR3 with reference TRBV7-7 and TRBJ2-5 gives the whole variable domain GAGVSQSPRYKVTKRGQDVTLRCDPISSHATLYWYQQALGQGPEFLTYFNYEAQPDKSGLPSDRFSAERPEGSISTLTIQRTEQRDSAMYRCASSITQGSQETQYFGPGTRLLVL.

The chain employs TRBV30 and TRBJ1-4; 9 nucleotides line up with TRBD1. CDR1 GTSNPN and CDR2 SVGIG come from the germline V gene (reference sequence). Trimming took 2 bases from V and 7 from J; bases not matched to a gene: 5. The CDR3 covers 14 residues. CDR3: CAWSPGQGGEKLFF. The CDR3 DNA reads TGTGCCTGGAGTCCGGGACAGGGCGGTGAAAAACTGTTTTTT.

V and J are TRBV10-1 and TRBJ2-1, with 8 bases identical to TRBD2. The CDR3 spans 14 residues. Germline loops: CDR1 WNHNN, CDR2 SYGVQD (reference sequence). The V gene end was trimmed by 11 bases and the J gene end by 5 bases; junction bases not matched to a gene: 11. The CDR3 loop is CASQGELADNEQFF. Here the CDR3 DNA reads TGCGCCTCCCAGGGTGAACTAGCGGACAATGAGCAGTTCTTC.

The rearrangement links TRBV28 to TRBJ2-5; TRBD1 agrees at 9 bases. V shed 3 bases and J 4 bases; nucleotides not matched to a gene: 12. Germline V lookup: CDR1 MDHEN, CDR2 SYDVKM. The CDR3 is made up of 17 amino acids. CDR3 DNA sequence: TGTGCCAGCAGTTTTTCCGGGACAGGGCCCACCCGAGAGACCCAGTACTTC. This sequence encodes CASSFSGTGPTRETQYF.

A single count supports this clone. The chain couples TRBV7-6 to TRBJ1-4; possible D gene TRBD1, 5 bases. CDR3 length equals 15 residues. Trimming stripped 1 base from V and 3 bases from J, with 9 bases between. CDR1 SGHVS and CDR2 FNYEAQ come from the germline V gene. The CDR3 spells CASSLGGTANEKLFF. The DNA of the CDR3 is TGTGCCAGCAGCTTAGGGGGGACCGCTAATGAAAAACTGTTTTTT.

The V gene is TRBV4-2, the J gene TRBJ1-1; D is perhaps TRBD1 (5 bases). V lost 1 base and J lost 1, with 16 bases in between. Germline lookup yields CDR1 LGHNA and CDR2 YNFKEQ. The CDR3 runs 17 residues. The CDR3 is CASSQGAGGGQNTEAFF. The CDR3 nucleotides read TGTGCCAGCAGCCAAGGAGCGGGGGGAGGGCAGAACACTGAAGCTTTCTTT.

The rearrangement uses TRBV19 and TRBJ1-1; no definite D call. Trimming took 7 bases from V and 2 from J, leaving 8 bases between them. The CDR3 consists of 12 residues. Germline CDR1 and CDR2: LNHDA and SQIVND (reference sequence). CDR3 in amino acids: CASNGLNTEAFF. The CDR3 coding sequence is TGTGCCAGTAACGGACTCAACACTGAAGCTTTCTTT.

The CDR3 DNA reads TGTGCCAGCAGCGACCGGGACAGTATAAATAATTCACCCCTCCACTTT. This encodes CASSDRDSINNSPLHF. The V and J genes are TRBV7-3 and TRBJ1-6; 7 bases are a match to TRBD1. V lost 5 bases to trimming and J lost 5 bases; unmatched junction nucleotides: 9. From germline, CDR1 is SGHTA and CDR2 FQGTGA. The CDR3 is made up of 16 amino acids.

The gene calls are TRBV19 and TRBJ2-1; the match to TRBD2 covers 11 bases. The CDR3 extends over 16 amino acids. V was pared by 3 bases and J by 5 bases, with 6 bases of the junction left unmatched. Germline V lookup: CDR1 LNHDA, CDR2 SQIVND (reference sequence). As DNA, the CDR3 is TGTGCCAGTAGTATCGGTAGCGGGAGGGTAAACAATGAGCAGTTCTTC. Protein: CASSIGSGRVNNEQFF.

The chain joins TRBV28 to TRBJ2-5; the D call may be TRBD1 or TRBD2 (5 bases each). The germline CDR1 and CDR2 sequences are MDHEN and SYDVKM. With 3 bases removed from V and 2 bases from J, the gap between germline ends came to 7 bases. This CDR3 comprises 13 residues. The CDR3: CASSLWGQETQYF. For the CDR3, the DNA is TGTGCCAGCAGTTTGTGGGGGCAAGAGACCCAGTACTTC.

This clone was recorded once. In DNA, the CDR3 is TGTGCCAGCAGCTCACTGGGGGGGTTGGAGCAGTTCTTC. Translating it yields CASSSLGGLEQFF. The chain uses TRBV7-8 and TRBJ2-1; 7 nucleotides line up with TRBD2. Germline trimming cut 4 bases from V and 10 bases from J; bases unmatched to any gene: 7. Germline values: CDR1 SGHVS, CDR2 FQNEAQ. CDR3 length: 13 amino acids.

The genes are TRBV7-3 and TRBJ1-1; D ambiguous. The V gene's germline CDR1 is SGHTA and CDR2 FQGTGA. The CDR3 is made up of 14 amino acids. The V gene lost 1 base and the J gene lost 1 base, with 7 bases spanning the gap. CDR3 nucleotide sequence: TGTGCCAGCAGCTTAATCGGGGAGAACACTGAAGCTTTCTTT. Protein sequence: CASSLIGENTEAFF.

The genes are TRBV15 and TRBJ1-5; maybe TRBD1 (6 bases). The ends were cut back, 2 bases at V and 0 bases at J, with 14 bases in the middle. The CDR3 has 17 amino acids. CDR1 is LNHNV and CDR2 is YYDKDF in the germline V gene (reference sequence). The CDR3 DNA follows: TGTGCCACCAGCAGAACTAGACAGGATTATAGCAATCAGCCCCAGCATTTT. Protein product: CATSRTRQDYSNQPQHF.

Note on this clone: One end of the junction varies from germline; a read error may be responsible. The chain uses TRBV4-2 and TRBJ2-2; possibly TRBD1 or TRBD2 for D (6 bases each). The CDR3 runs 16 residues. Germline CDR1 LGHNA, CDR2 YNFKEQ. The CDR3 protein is CASSQETGGGTGELFF. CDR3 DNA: TGTGCCAGTAGCCAGGAGACAGGTGGAGGGACCGGGGAGCTGTTTTTT.

Here the CDR3 reads CASSHGSGNTIYF. The CDR3 DNA follows: TGTGCCAGCAGCCACGGCTCTGGAAACACCATATATTTT. The J gene is TRBJ1-3, the V gene TRBV3-1 (or the pseudogene TRBV3-2); D not resolved. The CDR3 is 13 residues long. The ends were cut back, 3 bases at V and 0 bases at J, with 3 bases in the middle. CDR1 is LGHDT and CDR2 is YNNKEL in the germline V gene (reference sequence).

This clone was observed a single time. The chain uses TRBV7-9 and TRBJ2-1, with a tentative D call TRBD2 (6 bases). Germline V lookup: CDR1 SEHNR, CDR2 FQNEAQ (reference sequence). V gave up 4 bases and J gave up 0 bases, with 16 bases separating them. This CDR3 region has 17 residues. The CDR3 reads CASSSSVGSHSYNEQFF. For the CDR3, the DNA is TGTGCCAGCAGCTCCTCAGTCGGGAGTCACTCCTACAATGAGCAGTTCTTC.

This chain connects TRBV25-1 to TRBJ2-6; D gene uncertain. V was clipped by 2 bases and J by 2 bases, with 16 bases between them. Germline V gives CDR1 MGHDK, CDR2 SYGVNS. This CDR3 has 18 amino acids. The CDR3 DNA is TGTGCCAGCAGTGAAGGTCACCCCGCCGAACCTGGGGCCAACGTCCTGACTTTC. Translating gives CASSEGHPAEPGANVLTF. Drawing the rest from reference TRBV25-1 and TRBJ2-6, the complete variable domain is EADIYQTPRYLVIGTGKKITLECSQTMGHDKMYWYQQDPGMELHLIHYSYGVNSTEKGDLSSESTVSRIRTEHFPLTLESARPSHTSQYLCASSEGHPAEPGANVLTFGAGSRLTVL.

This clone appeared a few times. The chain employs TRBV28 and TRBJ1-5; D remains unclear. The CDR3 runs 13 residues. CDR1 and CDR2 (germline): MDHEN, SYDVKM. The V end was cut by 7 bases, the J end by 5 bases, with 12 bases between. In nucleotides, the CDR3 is TGTGCCAGCACCGAGAACCAGGATCAGCCCCAGCATTTT. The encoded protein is CASTENQDQPQHF.

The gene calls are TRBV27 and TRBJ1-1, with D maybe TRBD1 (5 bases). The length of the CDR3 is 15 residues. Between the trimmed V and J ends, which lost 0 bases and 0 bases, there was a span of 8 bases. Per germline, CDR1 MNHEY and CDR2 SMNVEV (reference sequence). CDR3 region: CASSLSDTVNTEAFF. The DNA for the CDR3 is TGTGCCAGCAGTTTATCGGACACCGTGAACACTGAAGCTTTCTTT.

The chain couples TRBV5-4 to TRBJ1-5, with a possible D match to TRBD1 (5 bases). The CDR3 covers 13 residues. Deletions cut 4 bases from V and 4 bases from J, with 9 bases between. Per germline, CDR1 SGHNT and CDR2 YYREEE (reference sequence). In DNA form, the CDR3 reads TGTGCCAGCAGCCTTGACAGAAATCAGCCCCAGCATTTT. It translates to CASSLDRNQPQHF.